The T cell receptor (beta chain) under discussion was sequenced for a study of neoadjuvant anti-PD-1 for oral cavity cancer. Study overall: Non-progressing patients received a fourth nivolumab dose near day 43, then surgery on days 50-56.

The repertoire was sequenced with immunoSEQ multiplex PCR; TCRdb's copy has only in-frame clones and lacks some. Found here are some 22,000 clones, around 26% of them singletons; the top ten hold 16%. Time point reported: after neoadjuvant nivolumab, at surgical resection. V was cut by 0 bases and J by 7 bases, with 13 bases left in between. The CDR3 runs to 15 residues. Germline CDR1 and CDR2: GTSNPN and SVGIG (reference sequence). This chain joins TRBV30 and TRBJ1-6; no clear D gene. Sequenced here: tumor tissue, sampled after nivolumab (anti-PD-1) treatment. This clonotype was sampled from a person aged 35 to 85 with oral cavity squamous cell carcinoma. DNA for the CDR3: TGTGCCTGGAGTGTACAGAACAGAGAGAATTCACCCCTCCACTTT. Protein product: CAWSVQNRENSPLHF.